Below are 32 T cell receptor beta chains sequenced from a single sample in a study of cytomegalovirus exposure and HLA in healthy donors. It was with 60 Vbeta and 13 Jbeta primers that the PCR ran. Using immunoSEQ multiplex PCR, the repertoire was profiled, and TCRdb retains in-frame clones only, with some absent. The sample yields over 130,000 clones, 82% seen once. The sequenced material came from PBMCs. These receptor sequences come from a male donor in good health and CMV-seronegative.

This sequence joins TRBV27 and TRBJ2-7; TRBD2 matches at 7 bases. In germline, CDR1 is MNHEY, CDR2 SMNVEV (reference sequence). V shed 2 bases and J 6 bases; nucleotides not matched to a gene: 1. The CDR3 consists of 12 residues. The CDR3 protein is CASSLTGGEQYF. DNA of the CDR3: TGTGCCAGCAGTTTAACGGGAGGCGAGCAGTACTTC.

The chain links TRBV4-3 to TRBJ2-5; maybe TRBD1 (6 bases). Near its end, the DNA agrees better with TRBJ2-7, so the J call may be wrong. This CDR3 comprises 19 residues. Germline V CDR1 and CDR2: LGHNA, YSLEER. CDR3 loop: CASSQDPIHQGPGKYEQYF. The CDR3 DNA follows: TGCGCCAGCAGCCAAGATCCCATCCATCAGGGGCCGGGAAAGTACGAGCAGTACTTC.

In the case of this clone: The same CDR3 also results from other DNA sequences found in this sample. The chain recombines TRBV6-5 with TRBJ2-2; D is perhaps TRBD2 (5 bases). This CDR3 has 14 amino acids. The V gene lost 3 bases and the J gene lost 2 bases, with 7 bases spanning the gap. Germline CDR1 and CDR2: MNHEY and SVGAGI. CDR3 nucleotides: TGTGCCAGCAGTTATGGACTTAACACCGGGGAGCTGTTTTTT. Translating it yields CASSYGLNTGELFF.

This rearrangement joins TRBV7-9 to TRBJ2-5; TRBD2 matches at 7 bases. The CDR3 loop spans 18 amino acids. CDR1 SEHNR and CDR2 FQNEAQ come from the germline V gene (reference sequence). Trimming removed 0 bases from V and 1 base from J; junction bases left unmatched: 11. Here the CDR3 reads CASSLAQIIAGTQETQYF. Here the CDR3 DNA reads TGTGCCAGCAGCTTAGCACAGATTATAGCGGGCACCCAAGAGACCCAGTACTTC.

Comments on this clone: The same CDR3 arises from other DNA sequences in this sample as well. V usage is TRBV5-4 and J usage is TRBJ2-7, with 11 bases aligning to TRBD2. The CDR3 is 17 residues long. CDR1 is SGHNT, CDR2 YYREEE, per germline (reference sequence). V gave up 1 base and J gave up 4 bases; unmatched junction bases: 10. Here the CDR3 DNA reads TGTGCCAGCAGCTTGTACAGTAGCGGGAGGGCCAAATACGAGCAGTACTTC. This codes for CASSLYSSGRAKYEQYF.

The chain is built from TRBV4-1 and TRBJ2-1, with TRBD2 identical over 7 bases. Germline assignment: CDR1 MGHRA and CDR2 YSYEKL. The V gene end was trimmed by 5 bases and the J gene end by 5 bases; junction bases not matched to a gene: 15. The CDR3 spans 17 residues. As DNA, the CDR3 is TGCGCCAGCAGCATACGTCCCCGCGGGAGCCGAAACAATGAGCAGTTCTTC. This gives the protein CASSIRPRGSRNNEQFF.

J is TRBJ2-1 and V is TRBV6-6, with a tentative D call TRBD2 (5 bases). Germline V gene sequence: CDR1 MNHNY, CDR2 SVGAGI (reference sequence). The CDR3 has 14 residues. V gave up 2 bases and J gave up 3 bases, with 8 bases separating them. The CDR3 here is CASSYAGIYNEQFF. The CDR3 nucleotides are TGTGCCAGCAGTTACGCGGGTATCTACAATGAGCAGTTCTTC.

The gene calls are TRBV5-4 and TRBJ2-3; tentative D call: TRBD2 (5 bases). The V gene lost 1 base and the J gene lost 2 bases, with 11 bases spanning the gap. The CDR3 runs 15 residues. CDR1 and CDR2 (germline): SGHNT, YYREEE (reference sequence). DNA for the CDR3: TGTGCCAGCAGCTTGCAAAGCGGAATCACAGATACGCAGTATTTT. Protein: CASSLQSGITDTQYF.

The chain is built from TRBV6-4 and TRBJ2-3; D unclear. CDR3 length: 14 residues. Between the trimmed V and J ends, which lost 6 bases and 2 bases, there was a span of 12 bases. Looked up from germline, CDR1 is MRHNA and CDR2 is SNTAGT. The CDR3 spells CASSHTWATDTQYF. In DNA, the CDR3 is TGTGCCAGCAGCCATACATGGGCCACAGATACGCAGTATTTT.

The chain couples TRBV6-5 to TRBJ1-1; D may be TRBD1 (5 bases). V lost 0 bases, J lost 5 bases, and 16 bases lay in between. The CDR3 runs to 16 residues. Germline values: CDR1 MNHEY, CDR2 SVGAGI. Here the CDR3 reads CASSYSAGHQGTEAFF. In DNA, the CDR3 is TGTGCCAGCAGTTACTCGGCAGGGCACCAAGGTACTGAAGCTTTCTTT.

The chain is built from TRBV5-6 and TRBJ2-3, with D possibly being TRBD2 (5 bases). Trimming removed 0 bases at V and 3 bases at J, with 14 bases between. Per the germline V gene, CDR1 is SGHDT and CDR2 is YYEEEE. The CDR3 sequence is 16 residues long. Here the CDR3 reads CASSLATRVRTDTQYF. CDR3 nucleotide sequence: TGTGCCAGCAGCTTGGCTACTAGAGTAAGGACAGATACGCAGTATTTT.

There are a few counts of this clone. The chain is built from TRBV5-4 and TRBJ2-7; D is perhaps TRBD2 (6 bases). CDR1 is SGHNT and CDR2 is YYREEE in the germline V gene (reference sequence). CDR3 length equals 16 residues. Trimming took off 4 bases at V and 1 base at J, with 18 bases between the two ends. CDR3 sequence reads: CASSPAGGGISYEQYF. The CDR3 bases are TGTGCCAGCAGCCCGGCTGGTGGGGGGATTTCCTACGAGCAGTACTTC.

This clone has more than one count but fewer than ten. The rearrangement joins TRBV4-1 to TRBJ2-1; TRBD2 is a possible D gene (6 bases). The germline V and J ends were trimmed by 3 bases and 0 bases, with 12 bases remaining between them. The CDR3 has 16 amino acids. CDR1 and CDR2 from the germline V gene are MGHRA and YSYEKL. The CDR3 nucleotides are TGCGCCAGCAGCCATCTAGCGTCCAGCTCCTACAATGAGCAGTTCTTC. Its protein product is CASSHLASSSYNEQFF.

The chain is built from TRBV7-2 and TRBJ2-7; 9 bases map to TRBD1. J was trimmed by 4 bases and V by 5 bases; bases with no gene match: 9. The CDR3 runs 15 residues. Germline CDR1 is SGHTA and CDR2 is FQGNSA. The DNA of the CDR3 is TGTGCCAGCAGCCGATTCAGACAGGGGGGTTACGAGCAGTACTTC. Encoded protein: CASSRFRQGGYEQYF.

V is TRBV4-3 and J is TRBJ2-7; 10 bases map to TRBD1. The CDR3 extends over 15 amino acids. The germline gives CDR1 LGHNA, CDR2 YSLEER. V gave up 3 bases and J gave up 2 bases; unmatched junction bases: 4. DNA for the CDR3: TGCGCCAGCAGCCACGGGGACAGGGGTCCCTACGAGCAGTACTTC. Protein sequence: CASSHGDRGPYEQYF.

CDR3 nucleotides: TGTGCCAGCAGCTTATGGCCGGTGGAGGGAGATACGCAGTATTTT. Its protein product is CASSLWPVEGDTQYF. V usage is TRBV7-2 and J usage is TRBJ2-3; a possible D gene is TRBD2 (6 bases). CDR1 is SGHTA, CDR2 FQGNSA, per germline. The CDR3 loop spans 15 amino acids. Trimming pared 2 bases from V and 5 bases from J, leaving 14 bases between.

The chain has TRBV7-2 and TRBJ2-7, with 10 bases lining up with TRBD2. This CDR3 has 14 residues. CDR1 is SGHTA, CDR2 FQGNSA, per germline. The ends lost 4 bases at V and 3 bases at J; junction bases unmatched: 3. The CDR3 is CASSWTSGYYEQYF. CDR3 DNA: TGTGCCAGCAGCTGGACTAGCGGTTACTACGAGCAGTACTTC.

This clone was seen more than once but under ten times. This sequence joins TRBV18 and TRBJ2-5, with D hard to call. V was clipped by 3 bases and J by 3 bases, with 8 bases between them. The CDR3 is 13 amino acids. Germline lookup yields CDR1 KGHSH and CDR2 LQKENI. CDR3 bases: TGTGCCAGCTCACCGTCCCTCGAAGAGACCCAGTACTTC. Residues: CASSPSLEETQYF.

In regard to this clone: One end of the junction varies from germline; a read error may be responsible. This chain connects TRBV4-3 to TRBJ1-4; D gene unclear. The germline CDR1 and CDR2 sequences are LGHNA and YSLEER. The CDR3 is 16 residues long. The DNA of the CDR3 is TGCGCCGGCAGCCAAGATAAAACGCCTAATAATGAAAAACTGTTTTTT. Translating it yields CAGSQDKTPNNEKLFF.

As DNA, the CDR3 is TGTGCCAGCCGCCGAGCGGGAGGGGTTGAGCAGTACTTC. This translates into CASRRAGGVEQYF. This chain links TRBV11-2 with TRBJ2-7; 10 bases are a match to TRBD2. The CDR3 has 13 residues. J lost 7 bases, V lost 8 bases, and 8 bases had no gene match. The germline V gene has CDR1 SGHAT and CDR2 FQNNGV.

V gene TRBV10-3 combines with J gene TRBJ2-5, with D possibly being TRBD2 (6 bases). V lost 2 bases, J lost 1 base, and 17 bases lay in between. Germline loops: CDR1 ENHRY, CDR2 SYGVKD. The CDR3 has 17 amino acids. DNA of the CDR3: TGTGCCATCAGTGAGCATAAGAGGGCGGGGCTCCAAGAGACCCAGTACTTC. It codes for CAISEHKRAGLQETQYF.

The chain has TRBV5-4 and TRBJ2-3, with 7 bases fitting TRBD1. Germline assignment: CDR1 SGHNT and CDR2 YYREEE (reference sequence). Trimming at V came to 4 bases and at J to 4 bases, leaving 9 bases not matched to a gene. This CDR3 has 15 residues. The CDR3 coding sequence is TGTGCCAGCAGCCCGACAGGGCTCCCTTCAGATACGCAGTATTTT. Its translation: CASSPTGLPSDTQYF.

The genes are TRBV30 and TRBJ1-6, with TRBD1 matching over 8 bases. Germline V gives CDR1 GTSNPN, CDR2 SVGIG (reference sequence). The CDR3 is 15 residues long. Trimming cost V 4 bases and J 15 bases; bases outside gene matches: 17. The CDR3 sequence is CAWTIGTGLNLDLHF. CDR3 DNA: TGTGCCTGGACCATAGGGACAGGCCTTAATTTAGACCTCCACTTT. Full variable domain (remainder filled in from reference TRBV30 and TRBJ1-6): SQTIHQWPATLVQPVGSPLSLECTVEGTSNPNLYWYRQAAGRGLQLLFYSVGIGQISSEVPQNLSASRPQDRQFILSSKKLLLSDSGFYLCAWTIGTGLNLDLHFGNGTRLTVT.

The V call is TRBV5-4, the J call TRBJ2-7, with 8 bases identical to TRBD2. Germline V gene data show CDR1 as SGHNT and CDR2 as YYREEE (reference sequence). Trimming at V came to 2 bases and at J to 6 bases, leaving 7 bases not matched to a gene. This CDR3 spans 14 amino acids. The CDR3 sequence is CASSLTAGEGEQYF. CDR3 sequence (DNA): TGTGCCAGCAGCTTAACAGCGGGAGAAGGCGAGCAGTACTTC.

This chain uses TRBV10-3 with TRBJ2-1; 7 bases are shared with TRBD2. J lost 6 bases, V lost 9 bases, and 5 bases had no gene match. Germline V lookup: CDR1 ENHRY, CDR2 SYGVKD. The CDR3 is 12 amino acids. CDR3 amino acids: CAIAGISNEQFF. The CDR3 region has the DNA TGTGCCATAGCGGGGATATCCAATGAGCAGTTCTTC.

The chain carries TRBV27 and TRBJ2-7; D perhaps matches TRBD1 (7 bases). Trimming shortened V by 5 bases and J by 4 bases, and 18 bases separated the two germline ends. This CDR3 has 15 residues. Germline CDR1 MNHEY, CDR2 SMNVEV (reference sequence). As DNA, the CDR3 is TGTGCCAGCAGTCCCTTCGGACAGGCGGGATACGAGCAGTACTTC. Translated: CASSPFGQAGYEQYF.

V gene TRBV4-1 combines with J gene TRBJ2-1; 7 bases map to TRBD1. The germline gives CDR1 MGHRA, CDR2 YSYEKL. V lost 1 base, J lost 0 bases, and 9 bases stayed unmatched. CDR3 length equals 18 residues. CDR3: CASSQVTAGQVSYNEQFF. The CDR3 DNA reads TGCGCCAGCAGCCAAGTGACCGCCGGACAGGTCTCCTACAATGAGCAGTTCTTC.

This clone was observed a few times. The J gene is TRBJ2-2, the V gene TRBV7-9; 8 nucleotides line up with TRBD1. From germline, CDR1 is SEHNR and CDR2 FQNEAQ (reference sequence). V shed 10 bases and J 6 bases; nucleotides not matched to a gene: 13. The CDR3 covers 15 residues. The CDR3 DNA reads as TGTGCCACCAAACCCGGGACAGGAGGAGCCGGGGAGCTGTTTTTT. Translation: CATKPGTGGAGELFF.

The chain uses TRBV27 and TRBJ1-5; D uncertain. The CDR3 extends over 13 amino acids. CDR1 is MNHEY, CDR2 SMNVEV, per germline (reference sequence). V was shortened by 2 bases and J by 2 bases, with 4 bases between the two germline ends. The DNA for the CDR3 is TGTGCCAGCAGTTTAAGCCGCAATCAGCCCCAGCATTTT. Protein sequence: CASSLSRNQPQHF.

The chain recombines TRBV19 with TRBJ1-1; D uncertain. The V end was cut by 8 bases, the J end by 2 bases, with 6 bases between. CDR3 length: 11 residues. Per the germline V gene, CDR1 is LNHDA and CDR2 is SQIVND (reference sequence). CDR3 sequence: CASLYNTEAFF. The CDR3 DNA follows: TGTGCCAGTCTATACAACACTGAAGCTTTCTTT.

The chain uses TRBV13 and TRBJ1-5, with TRBD1 matching 7 bases. With 4 bases clipped from V and 5 bases from J, the junction kept 5 bases outside the gene matches. CDR3 size: 14 residues. Germline CDR1 reads PRHDT; CDR2 reads FYEKMQ (reference sequence). The CDR3 protein is CASSSGQDDQPQHF. The CDR3 region has the DNA TGTGCCAGCAGCTCTGGACAGGATGATCAGCCCCAGCATTTT. The variable domain in full, completed from reference TRBV13 and TRBJ1-5, reads AAGVIQSPRHLIKEKRETATLKCYPIPRHDTVYWYQQGPGQDPQFLISFYEKMQSDKGSIPDRFSAQQFSDYHSELNMSSLELGDSALYFCASSSGQDDQPQHFGDGTRLSIL.

This rearrangement joins TRBV5-1 to TRBJ1-2; TRBD1 matches at 9 bases. Germline V gene lookup returns CDR1 SGHRS and CDR2 YFSETQ. The CDR3 totals 15 residues. Trimming took 1 base from V and 8 from J; bases not matched to a gene: 9. The CDR3, as DNA: TGCGCCAGCAGCTTGAACAGGGGGCGAGGAGGAGGCTACACCTTC. Translating it yields CASSLNRGRGGGYTF.